The 32 T cell receptor beta chains presented below share a single source sample, sequenced in a study of shared T cell receptors in the human thymus. Produced via immunoSEQ multiplex PCR; TCRdb's table is partial and in-frame only. The sample records 500,000 to 550,000 clones, about 84% being singletons. This sample also belongs to another study, concerning human thymus T cells.

Material: thymocytes. The receptors stem from a boy under two years old with a congenital heart defect.

The chain joins TRBV30 to TRBJ1-1, with D hard to call. CDR1 is GTSNPN and CDR2 is SVGIG in the germline V gene (reference sequence). The CDR3 loop spans 16 amino acids. V was pared by 3 bases and J by 0 bases, with 17 bases between. The CDR3 loop reads CAWSVHRELVNTEAFF. The CDR3 DNA sequence: TGTGCCTGGAGCGTACATCGGGAGCTGGTGAACACTGAAGCTTTCTTT. Full variable domain (outside the CDR3, taken from reference TRBV30 and TRBJ1-1): SQTIHQWPATLVQPVGSPLSLECTVEGTSNPNLYWYRQAAGRGLQLLFYSVGIGQISSEVPQNLSASRPQDRQFILSSKKLLLSDSGFYLCAWSVHRELVNTEAFFGQGTRLTVV.

The chain is built from TRBV2 and TRBJ2-3; 12 nucleotides agree with TRBD2. V shed 6 bases and J 2 bases; nucleotides not matched to a gene: 18. CDR3 length: 20 amino acids. The germline gives CDR1 SNHLY, CDR2 FYNNEI. The CDR3 region is CASSPTSGSWTSGDTDTQYF. As DNA, the CDR3 is TGTGCCAGCAGCCCTACCTCCGGGTCCTGGACTAGCGGGGACACAGATACGCAGTATTTT.

The chain recombines TRBV25-1 with TRBJ1-2; 11 bases match TRBD1. Looked up from germline, CDR1 is MGHDK and CDR2 is SYGVNS. The CDR3 contains 15 residues. Trimming removed 4 bases from V and 8 bases from J; junction bases left unmatched: 9. CDR3 DNA: TGTGCCAGCAGTGGCGGACAGGGGGCTTTCTGGGGCTACACCTTC. Protein sequence: CASSGGQGAFWGYTF.

The chain links TRBV4-3 to TRBJ1-2; 7 bases agree with TRBD1. This CDR3 is built from 13 residues. Per the germline V gene, CDR1 is LGHNA and CDR2 is YSLEER. Trimming removed 4 bases from V and 6 bases from J; junction bases left unmatched: 5. The chain's CDR3 is CASSPTGKDGYTF. The DNA for the CDR3 is TGCGCCAGCAGCCCGACAGGGAAGGATGGCTACACCTTC.

This clone was picked up one time. This chain uses TRBV27 with TRBJ1-2; D is unresolved. V lost 5 bases to trimming and J lost 5 bases, with 12 bases between them. The CDR3 sequence is 13 residues long. From germline, CDR1 is MNHEY and CDR2 SMNVEV (reference sequence). Here the CDR3 DNA reads TGTGCCAGCAGTCCCGCCCGGGTTTATGGCTACACCTTC. This sequence encodes CASSPARVYGYTF.

J is TRBJ2-2 and V is TRBV25-1; 9 bases line up with TRBD2. The CDR3 totals 17 residues. The ends lost 3 bases at V and 2 bases at J; junction bases unmatched: 7. The germline V gene has CDR1 MGHDK and CDR2 SYGVNS. For the CDR3, the DNA is TGTGCCAGCAGTGAGGCCGGGACTAGCAATAACACCGGGGAGCTGTTTTTT. This encodes CASSEAGTSNNTGELFF.

The J gene is TRBJ1-2, the V gene TRBV7-7; weak D call: TRBD1 (6 bases). This CDR3 region has 15 residues. Germline-derived CDR1 and CDR2 are SSHAT and FNYEAQ (reference sequence). Trimming pared 4 bases from V and 8 bases from J, leaving 20 bases between. CDR3 region: CASSYRGTSAIGYTF. Written as DNA, the CDR3 is TGTGCCAGCAGCTACCGTGGGACAAGTGCGATAGGCTACACCTTC.

This clone occurred a few times. The V and J genes are TRBV4-1 and TRBJ2-2; 10 nucleotides match TRBD2. Germline V gene data show CDR1 as MGHRA and CDR2 as YSYEKL. Trimming cost V 4 bases and J 6 bases; bases outside gene matches: 11. This CDR3 comprises 17 residues. The CDR3 DNA is TGCGCCAGCAGCCTCACGCCGAGCGGGAGGGCCGCCGGGGAGCTGTTTTTT. Protein product: CASSLTPSGRAAGELFF.

The chain uses TRBV25-1 and TRBJ2-7, with D perhaps matching TRBD1 (5 bases). V was clipped by 3 bases and J by 5 bases, with 8 bases between them. CDR3 size: 12 residues. CDR1 MGHDK and CDR2 SYGVNS come from the germline V gene. CDR3 loop: CASSDGRDEQYF. In DNA form, the CDR3 reads TGTGCCAGCAGTGATGGCAGGGACGAGCAGTACTTC.

The V call is TRBV29-1, the J call TRBJ1-3; D perhaps matches TRBD1 (5 bases). The ends were cut back, 6 bases at V and 0 bases at J, with 12 bases in the middle. The CDR3 length is 14 residues. Germline-derived CDR1 and CDR2 are SQVTM and ANQGSEA. The CDR3 protein is CSVQDTTSGNTIYF. CDR3 nucleotides: TGCAGCGTCCAGGACACTACCTCTGGAAACACCATATATTTT.

The chain combines TRBV7-6 with TRBJ2-5, with D unclear. Trimming removed 2 bases from V and 5 bases from J, with 6 bases in between. Germline V gene data show CDR1 as SGHVS and CDR2 as FNYEAQ. The CDR3 contains 12 residues. As DNA, the CDR3 is TGTGCCAGCAGCTTACTTGGCGAGACCCAGTACTTC. Translation: CASSLLGETQYF.

DNA of the CDR3: TGTGCCAGCAGCCAGGGCAGGGGAAGCAACTATGGCTACACCTTC. Translated: CASSQGRGSNYGYTF. V is TRBV9 and J is TRBJ1-2; perhaps TRBD1 as D (6 bases). CDR1 and CDR2 (germline): SGDLS, YYNGEE. Trimming cost V 4 bases and J 2 bases, with 15 bases left between them. The CDR3 consists of 15 residues.

The J gene is TRBJ2-3, the V gene TRBV27; D perhaps matches TRBD2 (6 bases). V lost 8 bases to trimming and J lost 1 base, with 22 bases between them. Germline loops: CDR1 MNHEY, CDR2 SMNVEV (reference sequence). The CDR3 covers 17 residues. The CDR3 here is CASHYCGKKGCTDTQYF. The CDR3 DNA is TGTGCCAGCCACTATTGCGGGAAGAAGGGGTGCACAGATACGCAGTATTTT.

The chain recombines TRBV7-2 with TRBJ2-7; 10 bases fit TRBD2. Looked up from germline, CDR1 is SGHTA and CDR2 is FQGNSA. V shed 5 bases and J 0 bases; nucleotides not matched to a gene: 10. The CDR3 length is 17 residues. CDR3 bases: TGTGCCAGCAGCCTCCCCGGACTAGCGGTAAGCTCCTACGAGCAGTACTTC. Translated: CASSLPGLAVSSYEQYF.

This sequence joins TRBV7-2 and TRBJ2-1; unclear D gene. CDR1 and CDR2 from the germline V gene are SGHTA and FQGNSA. V was clipped by 5 bases and J by 6 bases, with 8 bases between them. The CDR3 runs 12 residues. The CDR3: CASSLYGNEQFF. CDR3 DNA sequence: TGTGCCAGCAGCCTTTACGGCAATGAGCAGTTCTTC.

J is TRBJ2-1 and V is TRBV14; 10 bases agree with TRBD2. Germline V gene lookup returns CDR1 SGHDN and CDR2 FVKESK. This CDR3 contains 17 residues. Trimming at V came to 0 bases and at J to 9 bases, leaving 11 bases not matched to a gene. CDR3: CASSQDHDGLAEGEQFF. In DNA form, the CDR3 reads TGTGCCAGCAGCCAAGATCATGATGGACTAGCGGAGGGTGAGCAGTTCTTC.

The sample holds one count of this clone. This chain uses TRBV4-1 with TRBJ2-1; 13 nucleotides agree with TRBD2. CDR1 and CDR2 (germline): MGHRA, YSYEKL. Trimming cost V 4 bases and J 6 bases; bases outside gene matches: 15. The CDR3 spans 19 residues. The CDR3 DNA is TGCGCCAGCAGCCTCCAACCCGGGACTAGCGGGACCCATACCAATGAGCAGTTCTTC. This codes for CASSLQPGTSGTHTNEQFF.

The chain uses TRBV9 and TRBJ2-7; 8 bases are shared with TRBD2. The germline V gene has CDR1 SGDLS and CDR2 YYNGEE. The ends lost 0 bases at V and 3 bases at J; junction bases unmatched: 2. The CDR3 has 14 amino acids. CDR3 sequence: CASSVAGGGYEQYF. In DNA form, the CDR3 reads TGTGCCAGCAGCGTAGCGGGGGGGGGCTACGAGCAGTACTTC.

This chain joins TRBV19 and TRBJ1-2; 9 bases map to TRBD1. J lost 2 bases, V lost 7 bases, and 11 bases had no gene match. Germline assignment: CDR1 LNHDA and CDR2 SQIVND (reference sequence). This CDR3 is built from 16 residues. Here the CDR3 reads CASTKTGTGTNYGYTF. Written as DNA, the CDR3 is TGTGCCAGTACCAAAACCGGGACAGGGACCAACTATGGCTACACCTTC.

The rearrangement joins TRBV7-9 to TRBJ2-7; 7 nucleotides line up with TRBD2. Germline trimming cut 8 bases from V and 6 bases from J; bases unmatched to any gene: 16. The CDR3 totals 15 residues. Germline V gene lookup returns CDR1 SEHNR and CDR2 FQNEAQ (reference sequence). The CDR3 nucleotides read TGTGCCAGCTCCAAGGGAAGGCGGGACTATGGCGAGCAGTACTTC. It codes for CASSKGRRDYGEQYF. Drawing the rest from reference TRBV7-9 and TRBJ2-7, the complete variable domain is DTGVSQNPRHKITKRGQNVTFRCDPISEHNRLYWYRQTLGQGPEFLTYFQNEAQLEKSRLLSDRFSAERPKGSFSTLEIQRTEQGDSAMYLCASSKGRRDYGEQYFGPGTRLTVT.

CDR3 amino acids: CSVESWREGPSNEQFF. DNA for the CDR3: TGCAGCGTTGAGAGCTGGCGGGAGGGCCCCAGCAATGAGCAGTTCTTC. The chain employs TRBV29-1 and TRBJ2-1; 9 nucleotides match TRBD2. The CDR3 loop spans 16 amino acids. V trimming: 3 bases; J trimming: 6 bases; junction bases outside the gene matches: 12. Germline CDR1 and CDR2: SQVTM and ANQGSEA.

The chain recombines TRBV14 with TRBJ2-3, with 8 bases aligning to TRBD1. The CDR3 has 16 residues. Trimming at V came to 4 bases and at J to 3 bases, leaving 9 bases not matched to a gene. Germline V gene lookup returns CDR1 SGHDN and CDR2 FVKESK. In nucleotides, the CDR3 is TGTGCCAGCAGCCCCGACAGGGGAAGGGAAACAGATACGCAGTATTTT. Translation gives CASSPDRGRETDTQYF.

This clone was observed a handful of times. J is TRBJ1-2 and V is TRBV29-1; the D is unclear. CDR3 length: 13 residues. The germline V gene encodes CDR1 SQVTM and CDR2 ANQGSEA. V lost 3 bases, J lost 0 bases, and 8 bases lay in between. DNA for the CDR3: TGCAGCGTTGATCCGGACTCTAACTATGGCTACACCTTC. Its translation is CSVDPDSNYGYTF.

This chain joins TRBV2 and TRBJ2-1, with D tentatively TRBD1 (7 bases). This CDR3 has 16 amino acids. Germline CDR1 reads SNHLY; CDR2 reads FYNNEI. Trimming removed 4 bases from V and 2 bases from J, with 15 bases in between. CDR3 DNA: TGTGCCAGCAGTGCGGGACAGCGGGCTGCCTACAATGAGCAGTTCTTC. It translates to CASSAGQRAAYNEQFF.

The chain joins TRBV2 to TRBJ2-7; TRBD1 agrees at 8 bases. This CDR3 is built from 15 residues. Germline V gene sequence: CDR1 SNHLY, CDR2 FYNNEI. V lost 6 bases and J lost 2; bases outside the gene matches: 9. Written as DNA, the CDR3 is TGTGCCAGCAGGGAGGGGGACAGGCGCCCCTACGAGCAGTACTTC. It encodes CASREGDRRPYEQYF.

V gene TRBV5-6 combines with J gene TRBJ1-1; D gene ambiguous. The CDR3 spans 14 residues. From germline, CDR1 is SGHDT and CDR2 YYEEEE. Trimming pared 2 bases from V and 0 bases from J, leaving 8 bases between. CDR3 residues: CASSFGEMNTEAFF. In nucleotides, the CDR3 is TGTGCCAGCAGCTTCGGGGAAATGAACACTGAAGCTTTCTTT.

The chain recombines TRBV27 with TRBJ1-5, with D possibly matching TRBD1 (6 bases). The V and J ends lost 8 bases and 7 bases respectively, with 18 bases between them. This CDR3 spans 14 amino acids. Germline V gives CDR1 MNHEY, CDR2 SMNVEV (reference sequence). In DNA, the CDR3 is TGTGCCAGCTGCCCGGGGGGAGGGGGGCAGCCCCAGCATTTT. Its protein product is CASCPGGGGQPQHF.

The chain combines TRBV12-5 with TRBJ2-2, with 8 bases matching TRBD1. The CDR3 spans 16 residues. Looked up from germline, CDR1 is LGHNT and CDR2 is FRNRAP. V was clipped by 6 bases and J by 2 bases; unmatched bases: 8. This CDR3 reads CASGGTGSINTGELFF. Here the CDR3 DNA reads TGTGCTAGTGGGGGGACAGGAAGTATAAACACCGGGGAGCTGTTTTTT.

V gene TRBV6-4 combines with J gene TRBJ2-1, with TRBD2 as a possible D gene (7 bases). Germline V gene sequence: CDR1 MRHNA, CDR2 SNTAGT. This CDR3 comprises 13 residues. V lost 7 bases to trimming and J lost 6 bases, with 13 bases between them. As DNA, the CDR3 is TGTGCCAGCAAGGGGGGGGGAAGCAATGAGCAGTTCTTC. It codes for CASKGGGSNEQFF.

The J gene is TRBJ2-1, the V gene TRBV29-1, with no clear D. This CDR3 has 16 residues. The V end lost 5 bases, the J end lost 4 bases, and 21 bases lay between the germline ends. Looked up from germline, CDR1 is SQVTM and CDR2 is ANQGSEA. The CDR3 sequence: CSVYWSVSPKYNEQFF. CDR3 coding DNA: TGCAGCGTTTACTGGTCTGTTAGCCCGAAGTACAATGAGCAGTTCTTC.

The J gene is TRBJ2-3, the V gene TRBV7-2; TRBD1 agrees at 10 bases. Losses at the gene ends were 6 bases for V and 3 bases for J; bases not matched to a gene: 6. Germline V CDR1 and CDR2: SGHTA, FQGNSA. The length of the CDR3 is 15 residues. The CDR3 loop is CASRFGQGVTDTQYF. As DNA, the CDR3 is TGTGCCAGCAGATTCGGACAGGGGGTTACAGATACGCAGTATTTT.

The J gene is TRBJ2-7, the V gene TRBV6-5, with 11 bases lining up with TRBD2. Germline CDR1 reads MNHEY; CDR2 reads SVGAGI. This CDR3 contains 14 residues. Trimming at V came to 5 bases and at J to 7 bases, leaving 7 bases not matched to a gene. The CDR3 DNA is TGTGCCAGCAGTCCCTTGCGACTAGCGGGGGAGCAGTACTTC. Residues: CASSPLRLAGEQYF.